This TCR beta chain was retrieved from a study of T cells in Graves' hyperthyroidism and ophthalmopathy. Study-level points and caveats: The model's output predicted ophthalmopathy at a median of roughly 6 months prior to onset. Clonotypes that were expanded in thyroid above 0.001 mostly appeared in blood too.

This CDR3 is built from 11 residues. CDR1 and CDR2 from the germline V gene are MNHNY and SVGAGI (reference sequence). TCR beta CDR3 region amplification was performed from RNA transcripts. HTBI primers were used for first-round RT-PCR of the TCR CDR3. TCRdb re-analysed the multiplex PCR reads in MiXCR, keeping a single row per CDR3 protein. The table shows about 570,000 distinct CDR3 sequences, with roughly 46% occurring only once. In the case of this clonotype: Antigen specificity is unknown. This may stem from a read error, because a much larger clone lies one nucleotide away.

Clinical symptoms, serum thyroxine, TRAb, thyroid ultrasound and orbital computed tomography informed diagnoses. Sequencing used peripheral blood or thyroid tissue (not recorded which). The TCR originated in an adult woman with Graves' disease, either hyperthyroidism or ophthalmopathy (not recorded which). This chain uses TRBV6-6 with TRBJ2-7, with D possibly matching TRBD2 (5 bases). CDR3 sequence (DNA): TGTGCCAGCACGGAGGCCTTCGAGCGGTACTTC. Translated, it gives CASTEAFERYF.